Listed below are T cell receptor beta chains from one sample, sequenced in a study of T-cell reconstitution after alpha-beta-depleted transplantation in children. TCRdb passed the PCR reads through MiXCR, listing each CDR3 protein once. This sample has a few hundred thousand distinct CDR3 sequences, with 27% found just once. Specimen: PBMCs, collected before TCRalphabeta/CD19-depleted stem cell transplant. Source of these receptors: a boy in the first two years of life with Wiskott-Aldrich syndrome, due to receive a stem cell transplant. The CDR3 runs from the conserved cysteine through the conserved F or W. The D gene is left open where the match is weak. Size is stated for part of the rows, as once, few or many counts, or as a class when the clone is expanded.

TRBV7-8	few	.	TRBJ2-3	CASSPINPLGRGIVPDTQYF	TGTGCCAGCAGCCCCATAAATCCCCTCGGTCGGGGTATCGTCCCAGATACGCAGTATTTT
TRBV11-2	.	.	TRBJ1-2	CASSLWGQGYGYTF	TGTGCCAGCAGCTTATGGGGCCAGGGGTATGGCTACACCTTC
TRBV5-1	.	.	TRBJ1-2	CASSSRRADYGYTF	TGCGCCAGCAGCTCCCGGCGGGCGGACTATGGCTACACCTTC
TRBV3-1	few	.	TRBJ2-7	CASSQTPSYEQYF	TGTGCCAGCAGCCAGACCCCTAGCTACGAGCAGTACTTC
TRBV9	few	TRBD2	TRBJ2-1	CASSARLAGYNEQFF	TGTGCCAGCAGCGCGAGACTAGCGGGTTACAATGAGCAGTTCTTC
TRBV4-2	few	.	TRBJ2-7	CASSQDLAYTIYEQYF	TGTGCCAGCAGCCAAGATCTAGCGTACACCATCTACGAGCAGTACTTC
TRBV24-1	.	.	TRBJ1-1	CATSATPGVNTEAFF	TGTGCCACCAGTGCAACCCCGGGCGTGAACACTGAAGCTTTCTTT
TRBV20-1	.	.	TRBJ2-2	CSAPQGPGELFF	TGCAGTGCGCCACAGGGCCCCGGGGAGCTGTTTTTT
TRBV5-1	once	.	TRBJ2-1	CASSSGRPGHSSYNEQFF	TGCGCCAGCAGCTCAGGTCGGCCGGGACACTCCTCCTACAATGAGCAGTTCTTC
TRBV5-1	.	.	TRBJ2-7	CASSLGGGGLSYEQYF	TGCGCCAGCAGCTTGGGGGGTGGCGGCCTTTCCTACGAGCAGTACTTC
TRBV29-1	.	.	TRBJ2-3	CSVGAVITDTQYF	TGCAGCGTTGGGGCAGTAATTACAGATACGCAGTATTTT
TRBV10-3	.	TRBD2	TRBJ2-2	CAISLAGGPLGTGELFF	TGTGCCATCAGCCTAGCGGGAGGGCCTCTGGGCACCGGGGAGCTGTTTTTT
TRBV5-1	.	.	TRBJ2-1	CASSSLRDFRGSEQFF	TGCGCCAGCAGCTCCCTCCGGGACTTCCGAGGGTCGGAGCAGTTCTTC
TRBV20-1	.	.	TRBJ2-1	CSARDLLGKTYNEQFF	TGCAGTGCTAGAGACCTACTCGGGAAAACCTACAATGAGCAGTTCTTC
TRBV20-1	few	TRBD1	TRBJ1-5	CSARTWGGGFGNQPQHF	TGCAGTGCTAGGACCTGGGGAGGGGGCTTCGGCAATCAGCCCCAGCATTTT
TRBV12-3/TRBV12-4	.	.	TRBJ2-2	CASSPQGRETGELFF	TGTGCCAGCAGCCCGCAGGGGAGGGAGACCGGGGAGCTGTTTTTT
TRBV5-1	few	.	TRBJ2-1	CASSLDPGSFSYNEQFF	TGCGCCAGCAGCTTGGACCCTGGGAGTTTTTCCTACAATGAGCAGTTCTTC
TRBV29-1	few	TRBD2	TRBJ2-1	CSGWTSGHNEQFF	TGCAGCGGTTGGACTAGCGGACACAATGAGCAGTTCTTC
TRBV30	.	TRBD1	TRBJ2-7	CAWSKTGTYEQYF	TGTGCCTGGAGTAAGACAGGGACCTACGAGCAGTACTTC
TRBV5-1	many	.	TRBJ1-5	CASSLEVGQPQHF	TGTGCCAGCAGTTTAGAGGTGGGTCAGCCCCAGCATTTT
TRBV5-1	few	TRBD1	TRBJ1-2	CASSLGQGIIQDGYTF	TGCGCCAGCAGCTTGGGACAGGGAATTATTCAGGATGGCTACACCTTC
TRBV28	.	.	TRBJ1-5	CATGGEQANQPQHF	TGTGCCACCGGAGGAGAACAGGCGAATCAGCCCCAGCATTTT
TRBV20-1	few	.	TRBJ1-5	CSARSPGRANQPQHF	TGCAGTGCTAGATCTCCAGGTAGGGCTAATCAGCCCCAGCATTTT
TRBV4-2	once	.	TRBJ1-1	CASSQEWEDTEAFF	TGTGCCAGCAGCCAAGAGTGGGAGGACACTGAAGCTTTCTTT
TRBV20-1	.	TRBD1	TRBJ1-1	CSATGGQVNTEAFF	TGCAGTGCTACAGGGGGACAGGTGAACACTGAAGCTTTCTTT
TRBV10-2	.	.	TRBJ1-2	CASNTYGGRYGYTF	TGCGCCAGCAATACCTACGGGGGGCGATATGGCTACACCTTC
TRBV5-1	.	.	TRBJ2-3	CASSSYPAGNTDTQYF	TGCGCCAGCAGCTCCTATCCAGCGGGCAACACAGATACGCAGTATTTT
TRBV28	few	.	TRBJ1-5	CAIQRQRNQPQHF	TGTGCCATCCAAAGACAGCGCAATCAGCCCCAGCATTTT
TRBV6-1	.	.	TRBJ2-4	CASRERVHEAKNIQYF	TGTGCCAGCAGAGAAAGGGTACATGAAGCCAAAAACATTCAGTACTTC
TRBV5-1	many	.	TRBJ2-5	CASSLKGQETQYF	TGCGCCAGCAGCTTGAAGGGCCAAGAGACCCAGTACTTC
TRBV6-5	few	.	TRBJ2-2	CASGDSRPTGELFF	TGTGCCAGCGGTGACTCCCGGCCGACCGGGGAGCTGTTTTTT
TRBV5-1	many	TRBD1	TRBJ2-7	CASSTGTGSYEQYF	TGCGCCAGCAGCACCGGGACAGGATCCTACGAGCAGTACTTC
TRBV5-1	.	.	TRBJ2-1	CASSTEGNLGEQFF	TGCGCCAGCAGCACGGAGGGGAACCTGGGGGAGCAGTTCTTC
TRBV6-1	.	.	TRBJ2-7	CAVSTRPYEQYF	TGTGCCGTCTCTACTAGACCCTACGAGCAGTACTTC
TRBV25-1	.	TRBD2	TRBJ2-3	CASSISGSRNTQYF	TGTGCCAGCAGTATCAGCGGGAGCCGTAATACGCAGTATTTT
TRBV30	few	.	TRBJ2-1	CAWGPHYNEQFF	TGTGCCTGGGGGCCCCACTACAATGAGCAGTTCTTC
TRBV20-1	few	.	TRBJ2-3	CSASEAPRTDTQYF	TGCAGTGCGTCCGAAGCGCCCCGCACAGATACGCAGTATTTT
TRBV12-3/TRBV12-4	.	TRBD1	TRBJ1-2	CASSPGTGASFGYTF	TGTGCCAGCAGCCCCGGGACAGGGGCGTCCTTTGGCTACACCTTC
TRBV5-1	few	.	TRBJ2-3	CASSWPTGRNAGSTDTQYF	TGCGCCAGCAGCTGGCCCACAGGGCGCAACGCCGGATCCACAGATACGCAGTATTTT
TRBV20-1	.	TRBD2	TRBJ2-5	CSAGTSGSYTQYF	TGCAGTGCAGGGACTAGCGGGAGTTATACCCAGTACTTC
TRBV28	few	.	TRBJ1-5	CASWRDRNQPQHF	TGTGCCAGCTGGCGGGATCGGAATCAGCCCCAGCATTTT